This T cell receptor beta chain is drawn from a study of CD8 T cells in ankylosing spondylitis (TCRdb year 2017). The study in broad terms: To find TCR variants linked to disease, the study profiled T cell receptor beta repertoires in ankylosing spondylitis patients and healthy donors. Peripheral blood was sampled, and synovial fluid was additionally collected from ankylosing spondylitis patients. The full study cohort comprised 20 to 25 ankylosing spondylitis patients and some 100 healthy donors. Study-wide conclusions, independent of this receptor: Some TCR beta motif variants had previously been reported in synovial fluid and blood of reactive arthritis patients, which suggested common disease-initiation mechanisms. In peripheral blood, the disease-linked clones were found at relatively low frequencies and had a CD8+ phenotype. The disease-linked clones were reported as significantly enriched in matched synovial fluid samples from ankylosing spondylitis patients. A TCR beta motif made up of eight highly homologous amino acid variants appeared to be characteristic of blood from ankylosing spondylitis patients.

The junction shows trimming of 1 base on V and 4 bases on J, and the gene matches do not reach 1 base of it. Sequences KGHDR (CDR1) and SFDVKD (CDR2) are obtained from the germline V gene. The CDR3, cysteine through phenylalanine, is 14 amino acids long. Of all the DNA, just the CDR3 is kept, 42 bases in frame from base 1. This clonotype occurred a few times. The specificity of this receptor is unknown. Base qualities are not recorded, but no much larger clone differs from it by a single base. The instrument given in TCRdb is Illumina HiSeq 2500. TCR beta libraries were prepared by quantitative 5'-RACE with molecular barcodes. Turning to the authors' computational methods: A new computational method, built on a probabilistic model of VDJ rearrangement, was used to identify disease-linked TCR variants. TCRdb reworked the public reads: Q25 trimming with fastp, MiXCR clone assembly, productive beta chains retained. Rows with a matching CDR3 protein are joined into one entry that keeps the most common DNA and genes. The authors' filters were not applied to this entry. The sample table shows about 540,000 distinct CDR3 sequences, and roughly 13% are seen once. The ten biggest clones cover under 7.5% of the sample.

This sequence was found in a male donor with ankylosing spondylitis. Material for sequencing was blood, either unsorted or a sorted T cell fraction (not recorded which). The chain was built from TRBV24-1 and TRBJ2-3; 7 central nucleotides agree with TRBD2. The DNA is TGTGCCACCAGTGATTTTGCGGGGGCAGATACGCAGTATTTT. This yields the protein CATSDFAGADTQYF.